The subject of this entry is one T cell receptor (beta chain). The antigen is unknown. This record comes from a study of blood T cells in healthy people across ages. Study-wide findings and caveats: The diversity estimates, figures obtained from one million T cells, were considered underestimates.

The second PCR ran roughly 7 to 12 cycles with a sample-barcoded 5' primer and J-beta primers. TCRdb ran MiXCR on the 5' RACE reads and lists one entry per CDR3 protein. The profile shows 550,000 to 600,000 distinct CDR3 sequences, roughly a quarter of them singletons. Germline CDR1 and CDR2: SGHTA and FQGNSA. This CDR3 region has 14 residues. Trimming removed 5 bases from V and 0 bases from J, with 10 bases in between. Extraction yielded at least 5 micrograms of total RNA per sample. Source material: blood. The receptor comes from a woman in her seventies in good health. The V and J genes are TRBV7-2 and TRBJ1-2; D unresolved. CDR3 coding DNA: TGTGCCAGCAGCGATCTCGGCTCTAACTATGGCTACACCTTC. Translated: CASSDLGSNYGYTF. Looking up the rest from reference TRBV7-2 and TRBJ1-2 gives the full variable domain: GAGVSQSPSNKVTEKGKDVELRCDPISGHTALYWYRQSLGQGLEFLIYFQGNSAPDKSGLPSDRFSAERTGGSVSTLTIQRTQQEDSAVYLCASSDLGSNYGYTFGSGTRLTVV.